This T cell receptor beta chain was retrieved from a study of long-term antiretroviral therapy in people with HIV. General observations from the study: Patients on ART gained diversity, which nonetheless stayed below transplant donor controls.

Trimming pared 5 bases from V and 0 bases from J, leaving 10 bases between. This CDR3 contains 14 residues. From germline, CDR1 is SGHTA and CDR2 FQGNSA. Comment on this clone: Its matching antigen is unknown.

The libraries were made with immunoSEQ v3.0 at survey level. TCRdb's table, derived via immunoSEQ multiplex PCR, lists solely in-frame clones and lacks some. The data contain over 25,000 clones, 95% to 98% of them singletons. The sample consisted of unsorted PBMCs, taken 7.6 years after starting antiretroviral therapy. The TCR was taken from a young man with HIV. The V gene is TRBV7-2, the J gene TRBJ1-2; D is possibly TRBD1 (6 bases). The CDR3 bases are TGTGCCAGCAGCCCTGACAGGACTAACTATGGCTACACCTTC. As protein: CASSPDRTNYGYTF.